The TCR beta chain described here comes from a study of cytomegalovirus exposure and HLA in healthy donors. Study at large: It was reported in a later analysis that the same platform had been used for the 120 validation repertoires as for the approximately 670 first-cohort repertoires.

A note on this clone: Its antigen is unidentified.

Data came from immunoSEQ multiplex PCR; TCRdb stores just in-frame clones and leaves some out. There are 300,000 to 400,000 clones in the sample; roughly 90% occur only once, and around 0.8% lies in the top ten. Overall study findings and caveats: A subsequent analysis found that TCR clusters from the first cohort also tended to co-occur in the 90 to 150 validation repertoires, with 90% to 95% of cluster scores above 0. Cytomegalovirus status was reportedly diagnosed by the classifier with high sensitivity and specificity.

The clonotype originates from a young woman in good health and CMV-seronegative. The sample was PBMCs.

The DNA of the CDR3 is TGTGCCACCAAAACAGGGACGGTGTACAATGAGCAGTTCTTC. The encoded protein is CATKTGTVYNEQFF. V and J are TRBV6-5 and TRBJ2-1; D possibly corresponds to TRBD1 (6 bases). This CDR3 contains 14 residues. Per the germline V gene, CDR1 is MNHEY and CDR2 is SVGAGI. The V gene lost 10 bases and the J gene lost 4 bases, with 17 bases spanning the gap.